Listed here are 21 T cell receptor beta chains from one sample, sequenced in a study of CD8+ T cells in alopecia areata. The sequencing template was cDNA reverse transcribed from extracted RNA. Clones were sequenced by immunoSEQ multiplex PCR, and TCRdb holds only the in-frame ones, with some missing. The sample carries 150,000 to 190,000 clones, 50% to 65% recorded once. This specimen consisted of CD8+ T cells sorted from blood, obtained at week 0. These receptors all stem from a human donor with alopecia areata.

The chain is built from TRBV25-1 and TRBJ1-1; D not certain. From germline, CDR1 is MGHDK and CDR2 SYGVNS. Trimming left V 1 base short and J 4 bases short, with 13 bases between. This CDR3 has 15 residues. CDR3 sequence reads: CASSESGSGVTEAFF. The DNA of the CDR3 is TGTGCCAGCAGTGAATCAGGATCCGGGGTCACTGAAGCTTTCTTT.

The rearrangement links TRBV19 to TRBJ1-2; D ambiguous. The CDR3 runs to 11 residues. CDR1 and CDR2 (germline): LNHDA, SQIVND (reference sequence). Between the trimmed V and J ends, which lost 6 bases and 3 bases, there was a span of 5 bases. The CDR3 coding sequence is TGTGCCAGTAGGCTCGACTATGGCTACACCTTC. This encodes CASRLDYGYTF.

The chain is built from TRBV10-3 and TRBJ2-5; 9 bases line up with TRBD2. Germline trimming cut 3 bases from V and 4 bases from J; bases unmatched to any gene: 9. Germline V CDR1 and CDR2: ENHRY, SYGVKD. The CDR3 loop spans 16 amino acids. The CDR3 DNA follows: TGTGCCATCAGTGAACAGTCTAGCGGGGAGGTAGAGACCCAGTACTTC. It is translated as CAISEQSSGEVETQYF.

The rearrangement uses TRBV19 and TRBJ1-1, with a weak D call TRBD1 (6 bases). CDR1 and CDR2 from the germline V gene are LNHDA and SQIVND (reference sequence). Between the trimmed V and J ends, which lost 5 bases and 2 bases, there was a span of 15 bases. The length of the CDR3 is 15 residues. CDR3 residues: CASSWQGSLNTEAFF. The CDR3 nucleotides read TGTGCCAGTAGTTGGCAGGGGTCTCTCAACACTGAAGCTTTCTTT.

This clone occurred a few times. This rearrangement joins TRBV19 to TRBJ1-2; the D gene is possibly TRBD1 (5 bases). This CDR3 spans 14 amino acids. Trimming removed 4 bases from V and 4 bases from J, with 13 bases in between. Germline V lookup: CDR1 LNHDA, CDR2 SQIVND (reference sequence). CDR3 bases: TGTGCCAGTAGTACCTCCGGGGCCTTCTATGGCTACACCTTC. Protein product: CASSTSGAFYGYTF.

This clone was seen a few times. The chain employs TRBV25-1 and TRBJ1-5, with unresolved D. The CDR3 loop spans 14 amino acids. The germline V gene encodes CDR1 MGHDK and CDR2 SYGVNS. Trimming took off 1 base at V and 4 bases at J, with 8 bases between the two ends. The CDR3 region is CASSESWGNQPQHF. In nucleotides, the CDR3 is TGTGCCAGCAGTGAATCTTGGGGTAATCAGCCCCAGCATTTT. The whole variable domain, remainder taken from reference TRBV25-1 and TRBJ1-5, is EADIYQTPRYLVIGTGKKITLECSQTMGHDKMYWYQQDPGMELHLIHYSYGVNSTEKGDLSSESTVSRIRTEHFPLTLESARPSHTSQYLCASSESWGNQPQHFGDGTRLSIL.

The chain is built from TRBV7-9 and TRBJ1-1, with D maybe TRBD1 (5 bases). The length of the CDR3 is 13 residues. Trimming took off 5 bases at V and 2 bases at J, with 9 bases between the two ends. Germline V gene sequence: CDR1 SEHNR, CDR2 FQNEAQ (reference sequence). CDR3 in amino acids: CASSHDSNTEAFF. The CDR3 DNA follows: TGTGCCAGCAGCCATGACAGTAACACTGAAGCTTTCTTT.

This clone was picked up a small number of times. V usage is TRBV7-9 and J usage is TRBJ2-6; D gene ambiguous. Germline V gives CDR1 SEHNR, CDR2 FQNEAQ (reference sequence). Between the trimmed V and J ends, which lost 4 bases and 0 bases, there was a span of 7 bases. CDR3 length: 15 amino acids. CDR3 amino acids: CASSSTSSGANVLTF. In nucleotides, the CDR3 is TGTGCCAGCAGCTCCACCAGCTCTGGGGCCAACGTCCTGACTTTC.

The table lists this clone with many counts. V is TRBV6-6 and J is TRBJ1-3; D is unresolved. This CDR3 has 12 amino acids. In germline, CDR1 is MNHNY, CDR2 SVGAGI (reference sequence). V was trimmed by 4 bases and J by 4 bases, leaving 5 bases between them. CDR3 bases: TGTGCCAGCAGTTCAAGGGGAAACACCATATATTTT. Its translation: CASSSRGNTIYF.

This clone came up a few times. This chain links TRBV13 with TRBJ2-1; D uncertain. Germline assignment: CDR1 PRHDT and CDR2 FYEKMQ (reference sequence). V shed 5 bases and J shed 4 bases, with 6 bases lying between them. The CDR3 is 12 amino acids. CDR3 in amino acids: CASSRGYNEQFF. The CDR3 nucleotides read TGTGCCAGCAGCCGCGGTTACAATGAGCAGTTCTTC. Drawing the rest from reference TRBV13 and TRBJ2-1, the complete variable domain is AAGVIQSPRHLIKEKRETATLKCYPIPRHDTVYWYQQGPGQDPQFLISFYEKMQSDKGSIPDRFSAQQFSDYHSELNMSSLELGDSALYFCASSRGYNEQFFGPGTRLTVL.

This chain joins TRBV5-1 and TRBJ2-3, with D tentatively TRBD2 (5 bases). The CDR3 is made up of 13 amino acids. V was clipped by 4 bases and J by 2 bases, with 8 bases between them. Germline CDR1 SGHRS, CDR2 YFSETQ. CDR3 residues: CASSQDSTDTQYF. CDR3 bases: TGCGCCAGCAGCCAGGACTCCACAGATACGCAGTATTTT.

The J gene is TRBJ1-1, the V gene TRBV12-5; 7 bases line up with TRBD1. The CDR3 extends over 13 amino acids. Trimming took 5 bases from V and 3 from J; bases not matched to a gene: 3. CDR1 and CDR2 from the germline V gene are LGHNT and FRNRAP. This CDR3 is CASGPGTDTEAFF. DNA for the CDR3: TGTGCTAGTGGTCCTGGGACAGACACTGAAGCTTTCTTT.

This chain uses TRBV2 with TRBJ2-3, with a tentative D call TRBD2 (6 bases). Per germline, CDR1 SNHLY and CDR2 FYNNEI. V was clipped by 4 bases and J by 1 base, with 6 bases between them. CDR3 length: 13 residues. The CDR3 DNA reads TGTGCCAGCAGTGCGGGGGGCACAGATACGCAGTATTTT. Translation: CASSAGGTDTQYF.

This clone was seen a single time. A far larger clone is off by one base, so a read error is likely. In DNA form, the CDR3 reads TGTGCCAGCAGCGTAGGGGGGCGATCTGAAGCTTTCTTT. The encoded protein is CASSVGGRSEAFF. This sequence joins TRBV9 and TRBJ1-1; tentative D call: TRBD1 (6 bases). Trimming took 0 bases from V and 6 from J, leaving 9 bases between them. This CDR3 spans 13 amino acids. Germline V CDR1 and CDR2: SGDLS, YYNGEE.

V and J are TRBV5-6 and TRBJ1-2, with 7 bases aligning to TRBD1. The CDR3 sequence is 16 residues long. Germline V gene data show CDR1 as SGHDT and CDR2 as YYEEEE. V lost 0 bases, J lost 4 bases, and 9 bases stayed unmatched. CDR3 sequence (DNA): TGTGCCAGCAGCTTGGGATCCTCGACAGGGTTCTATGGCTACACCTTC. Protein sequence: CASSLGSSTGFYGYTF.

This clone was detected a few times. The chain uses TRBV7-9 and TRBJ2-2; no reliable D call. Trimming pared 5 bases from V and 6 bases from J, leaving 4 bases between. The V gene's germline CDR1 is SEHNR and CDR2 FQNEAQ (reference sequence). This CDR3 region has 11 residues. Here the CDR3 reads CASSVPGELFF. CDR3 DNA sequence: TGTGCCAGCAGCGTCCCCGGGGAGCTGTTTTTT.

In this sample, this clone turned up a few times. The chain joins TRBV11-2 to TRBJ2-7; maybe TRBD2 (6 bases). Trimming took 1 base from V and 7 from J, leaving 8 bases between them. The germline CDR1 and CDR2 sequences are SGHAT and FQNNGV. This CDR3 contains 12 residues. The CDR3 region has the DNA TGTGCCAGCAGCTTAGGGGACTTAGAGCAGTACTTC. This encodes CASSLGDLEQYF.

This clone was observed a handful of times. As DNA, the CDR3 is TGCAGCGTTGAAGTTGTGGTCGGGGGCGGGAACACCGGGGAGCTGTTTTTT. Translation: CSVEVVVGGGNTGELFF. V usage is TRBV29-1 and J usage is TRBJ2-2; perhaps D is TRBD1 or TRBD2 (6 bases each). V shed 1 base and J shed 1 base, with 16 bases lying between them. The V gene's germline CDR1 is SQVTM and CDR2 ANQGSEA. The CDR3 runs to 17 residues.

This clone was picked up a small number of times. The V gene is TRBV2, the J gene TRBJ2-7; 11 bases fit TRBD1. J was trimmed by 3 bases and V by 7 bases; bases with no gene match: 5. Germline-derived CDR1 and CDR2 are SNHLY and FYNNEI. The CDR3 is 14 residues long. This chain's CDR3 is CASNLGQGDYEQYF. The CDR3 nucleotides read TGTGCCAGCAACTTGGGACAGGGGGACTACGAGCAGTACTTC.

This clone was seen only a few times. The chain couples TRBV5-6 to TRBJ2-7, with TRBD2 matching over 7 bases. The V gene end was trimmed by 3 bases and the J gene end by 2 bases; junction bases not matched to a gene: 5. CDR3 size: 14 residues. Germline assignment: CDR1 SGHDT and CDR2 YYEEEE. CDR3 loop: CASSSGRGAYEQYF. CDR3 nucleotide sequence: TGTGCCAGCAGCTCCGGCCGGGGGGCCTACGAGCAGTACTTC.

In its sample, this clone was seen a few times. V is TRBV7-9 and J is TRBJ2-3; 9 bases align to TRBD2. Germline trimming cut 7 bases from V and 5 bases from J; bases unmatched to any gene: 10. This CDR3 is 15 amino acids long. Germline-derived CDR1 and CDR2 are SEHNR and FQNEAQ (reference sequence). CDR3 region: CASTSLAGTVDTQYF. DNA of the CDR3: TGTGCCAGCACGTCGCTAGCGGGGACCGTAGATACGCAGTATTTT.